A single T cell receptor beta chain is shown here with its context. Antigen specificity is unknown. The data derive from a study of T cells in Graves' hyperthyroidism and ophthalmopathy. The germline V gene has CDR1 SQVTM and CDR2 ANQGSEA. V gave up 4 bases and J gave up 4 bases, with 8 bases separating them. The CDR3 contains 13 residues. RNA transcripts served as the template for amplifying TCR beta CDR3 regions. First-round RT-PCR with HTBI primers amplified the TCR CDR3 region. TCRdb re-called the multiplex PCR reads through MiXCR, storing one row per CDR3 protein. The sample has some 600,000 distinct CDR3 sequences; 40% to 55% are singletons. Study-wide results and caveats: Blood held most thyroid clonotypes expanded above 0.001 frequency.

The sequence derives from a woman in her late teens or twenties with Graves' hyperthyroidism. The material sequenced was peripheral blood or thyroid tissue (not recorded which). J is TRBJ1-6 and V is TRBV29-1; possible D gene TRBD1, 5 bases. DNA of the CDR3: TGCAGCGTTGGGGGCCGGTATAATTCACCCCTCCACTTT. Translated: CSVGGRYNSPLHF.